This T cell receptor beta chain appears in the sequencing data of a study of tumor-infiltrating lymphocytes in oesophageal squamous cell carcinoma. TCRdb independently ran MiXCR on the PCR reads; one entry per CDR3 protein. The sample includes tens of thousands of distinct CDR3 sequences, roughly 40% seen only once; the top ten take 23%. This clonotype was counted a few times. This could be a read error, since a much larger clone is one nucleotide away. CDR3 length: 16 amino acids. Per the germline V gene, CDR1 is SGHNT and CDR2 is YYREEE (reference sequence). The material sequenced was esophageal tumor tissue. This clonotype was sampled from a male donor with esophageal squamous cell carcinoma. This chain connects TRBV5-4 to TRBJ2-6; TRBD1 matches at 8 bases. The end of the DNA fits TRBJ2-7 better, so the J call may be wrong. CDR3 protein: CASSPAWGDRNNEQYF. CDR3 DNA sequence: TGTGCCAGCAGCCCGGCCTGGGGGGACAGGAACAATGAGCAGTACTTC.